This T cell receptor (beta chain) was retrieved from a study of T-cell memory formation after mild COVID-19 (dated by TCRdb to about 2021). About the investigation overall: TCR sequence clusters from the two donors were largely donor specific. In a couple of donors, T-cell clones that expanded and contracted after mild COVID-19 were tracked by sequencing TCRalpha and TCRbeta repertoires over time. The cohort comprised two young, previously healthy adult volunteers, one female and one male.

Sequencing instrument: Illumina NovaSeq 6000. cDNA libraries for TCRalpha and TCRbeta were prepared by 5'RACE using constant-segment primers, with sample barcodes and unique molecular identifiers added. RNA was extracted from every sample with Trizol reagent. The libraries were amplified in two PCR steps, and the second step added a second sample barcode and Illumina TruSeq adapters. Libraries were sequenced on an Illumina NovaSeq with 2 x 150 bp paired-end reads. The original pipeline was this. With migec v1.2.7, reads were demultiplexed and then collapsed into UMI-guided consensus sequences. Using mixcr v2.1.11, the UMI consensuses were aligned to TRA and TRB V and J templates and assembled into clonotypes. A clonotype was counted as expanded or contracted only if both edgeR and NoisET called the change significant, with noise models trained on biological replicates. For edgeR calls, a false discovery rate-adjusted p below 0.01 and a log2 fold-change threshold of 1 were applied. As an exploratory analysis of dynamics, PCA with hierarchical clustering was applied to max-normalized trajectories of the 1000 most abundant clonotypes. Separately sequenced CD4+ and CD8+ repertoires were used to assign the CD4 or CD8 phenotype of responding clones. The raw public data were reprocessed by TCRdb itself: fastp quality trimming at Q25, MiXCR clonotype calling, in-frame beta chains only. Each CDR3 protein gets just one entry, which takes the most common genes and DNA from the rows behind it. The V and J calls follow TCRdb's processing rather than the paper's. The sample table records 350,000 or so distinct CDR3 sequences; 20% to 25% of these occur just once. The top ten clonotypes cover over 20% of the sample.

The study at large found these results: From day 15 to 85, contracting clones showed balanced CD4/CD8 phenotypes, whereas a second wave of clones that expanded from day 15 to 37 leaned towards CD4+. Contracting CD4+ clones appeared mostly in the CM and EM memory subsets, whereas CD8+ clones were enriched in EMRA. SARS-CoV-2 specificity was not confirmed for the second-wave clones peaking on day 37. Only two mild cases were covered in the study, and larger cohorts including severe cases with pre-infection samples were considered necessary. Some responding clones were detected in pre-infection memory, which suggested that pre-existing cross-reactive memory T cells had joined the SARS-CoV-2 response.

Ficoll-Paque density gradient centrifugation was the method used to isolate PBMCs. On this clonotype: This clone's antigen is unknown. Base qualities are not provided; no much larger clone lies one nucleotide away.

The sample taken for sequencing was PBMCs or a T cell subset sorted from them (not recorded which). The receptor was isolated from a man younger than 30 who had mild COVID-19 (a few samples of this study predate the infection). The sample titles of this study are shuffled in the database, so cell type and time point are left out; the donor was told from shared clones.

The CDR3 is CSVGLAGEKLFF. The nucleotides read TGCAGCGTTGGTCTTGCCGGTGAAAAACTGTTTTTT. Recombination joined TRBV29-1 with TRBJ1-4; the D gene cannot be resolved reliably. The CDR3, cysteine through phenylalanine, is 12 amino acids long. The sequence is cut down to CDR3 DNA, 36 bases in frame from base 1. From a lookup of the germline V gene, CDR1 and CDR2 are SQVTM and ANQGSEA. Cut back by 4 bases and 7 bases, the V and J ends lie 10 bases apart.